This T cell receptor (beta chain) was documented in a study of shared clonotypes between healthy human individuals. Trimming pared 9 bases from V and 4 bases from J, leaving 15 bases between. Germline V gene sequence: CDR1 MNHNY, CDR2 SVGAGI (reference sequence). The CDR3 consists of 13 residues. The repertoire was sequenced with immunoSEQ multiplex PCR; TCRdb's copy has only in-frame clones and lacks some. Altogether about 1.1 million clones are present, approximately 75% being singletons, with the ten largest covering more than 0.85%. Sample: memory CD4+ T cells from PBMCs. Stated subset: CD45RA-negative fraction. The rearrangement joins TRBV6-6 to TRBJ1-1, with D perhaps TRBD1 (6 bases). The sequence was collected from a man aged 18 to 30 in good health. Some clones in this sample may be carry-over from other donors' samples. The CDR3 bases are TGTGCCAGTGAGGGGGGGAGGCCCACTGAAGCTTTCTTT. Translated, it gives CASEGGRPTEAFF.